The 5 T cell receptor beta chains below all came from one sample that was sequenced in a study of Ad26.COV2.S vaccination and SARS-CoV-2 variants. Treatment in this sample: 19 received Ad26.COV2.S at low or high dose, single or two shots; roughly five received placebo; per-sample allocation not given. Repertoires come from day 63 after the first vaccine or placebo injection. The table came from immunoSEQ multiplex PCR; TCRdb's copy has only in-frame clones and leaves some out. The repertoire holds 300,000 to 400,000 clones, with 85% to 90% as singletons. The material sequenced was peripheral blood, taken in a trial of Ad26.COV2.S vaccine versus placebo. These TCRs come from a person aged 18-60 years who received the Ad26.COV2.S COVID-19 vaccine or a placebo.

The V gene is TRBV5-1, the J gene TRBJ2-1; D unresolved. V shed 6 bases and J shed 5 bases, with 15 bases lying between them. There are 14 residues in the CDR3. Germline V gives CDR1 SGHRS, CDR2 YFSETQ. This CDR3 is CASMEFNWNNEQFF. The DNA of the CDR3 is TGCGCCAGCATGGAATTCAATTGGAACAATGAGCAGTTCTTC.

The V gene is TRBV10-2, the J gene TRBJ2-7; D remains unclear. This CDR3 is 13 amino acids long. The germline V and J ends were trimmed by 8 bases and 2 bases, with 13 bases remaining between them. Germline-derived CDR1 and CDR2 are WSHSY and SAAADI. The CDR3 sequence: CASVNRNTYEQYF. In DNA, the CDR3 is TGCGCCAGCGTTAACAGAAATACCTACGAGCAGTACTTC.

CDR3 sequence reads: CASSQGGGGASYEQYF. The CDR3 DNA reads TGTGCCAGCAGCCAAGGAGGTGGGGGGGCCTCCTACGAGCAGTACTTC. The chain is built from TRBV3-1 (or the pseudogene TRBV3-2) and TRBJ2-7, with D possibly matching TRBD2 (7 bases). The germline V gene has CDR1 LGHDT and CDR2 YNNKEL (reference sequence). Trimming cost V 1 base and J 0 bases, with 13 bases left between them. There are 16 residues in the CDR3.

The CDR3 protein is CASSEQGQGSANEQFF. The DNA for the CDR3 is TGTGCCAGCAGTGAGCAAGGACAGGGTTCGGCCAATGAGCAGTTCTTC. The chain recombines TRBV6-4 with TRBJ2-1, with 8 bases identical to TRBD1. CDR1 and CDR2 from the germline V gene are MRHNA and SNTAGT. J was trimmed by 6 bases and V by 3 bases; bases with no gene match: 10. The CDR3 extends over 16 amino acids.

In this sample, this clone turned up once. One end of the junction fails to match germline, which may point to a read error. This rearrangement joins TRBV2 to TRBJ2-7, with 8 nucleotides matching TRBD1. Germline assignment: CDR1 SNHLY and CDR2 FYNNEI. CDR3 length: 14 amino acids. The CDR3 nucleotides read TGTGTCAGCAGTCGGACAGGGATCTCCTACGAGCAGTACTTC. It codes for CVSSRTGISYEQYF. The whole variable domain, remainder taken from reference TRBV2 and TRBJ2-7, is EPEVTQTPSHQVTQMGQEVILRCVPISNHLYFYWYRQILGQKVEFLVSFYNNEISEKSEIFDDQFSVERPDGSNFTLKIRSTKLEDSAMYFCVSSRTGISYEQYFGPGTRLTVT.